These 16 T cell receptor beta chains were sequenced from one sample in a study of shared clonotypes between healthy human individuals. Method: immunoSEQ multiplex PCR; TCRdb's copy keeps in-frame clones and lacks some. The table lists about 480,000 clones, approximately 85% of them singletons, with roughly 13% in the top ten. Material for sequencing was PBMCs. These receptors were collected from a middle-aged woman in good health. Some clones in this sample may be carry-over from other donors' samples.

This clone was found once. This CDR3 reads CASSAGPLRETQYF. CDR3 nucleotides: TGTGCCAGTAGTGCGGGTCCTTTACGGGAGACCCAGTACTTC. The J gene is TRBJ2-5, the V gene TRBV19; a weak D match, TRBD2 (5 bases). Germline loops: CDR1 LNHDA, CDR2 SQIVND (reference sequence). This CDR3 is built from 14 residues. V was clipped by 5 bases and J by 5 bases, with 15 bases between them.

The chain employs TRBV15 and TRBJ2-1; D gene unclear. This CDR3 has 14 amino acids. CDR1 is LNHNV, CDR2 YYDKDF, per germline (reference sequence). V was cut by 3 bases and J by 0 bases, with 6 bases left in between. CDR3 protein: CATSSPDSYNEQFF. The CDR3 coding sequence is TGTGCCACCAGCAGCCCCGACTCCTACAATGAGCAGTTCTTC.

This clone was counted a few times. This chain links TRBV7-2 with TRBJ2-6, with D uncertain. The CDR3 extends over 16 amino acids. The germline gives CDR1 SGHTA, CDR2 FQGNSA. The ends were cut back, 5 bases at V and 4 bases at J, with 15 bases in the middle. CDR3 bases: TGTGCCAGCAGCCCCCGCCTAGGGCGCGGGGCCAACGTCCTGACTTTC. It translates to CASSPRLGRGANVLTF.

The chain combines TRBV10-3 with TRBJ2-7; TRBD2 matches 12 bases. CDR3 size: 13 residues. CDR1 and CDR2 from the germline V gene are ENHRY and SYGVKD. V was clipped by 7 bases and J by 5 bases; unmatched bases: 3. CDR3 loop: CAITRLAGDEQYF. The CDR3 region has the DNA TGTGCCATCACCCGACTAGCGGGAGACGAGCAGTACTTC.

This chain connects TRBV19 to TRBJ1-5; the D is unclear. This CDR3 region has 14 residues. From germline, CDR1 is LNHDA and CDR2 SQIVND (reference sequence). Trimming removed 3 bases from V and 3 bases from J, with 9 bases in between. The CDR3 loop is CASSISTYNQPQHF. The CDR3 region has the DNA TGTGCCAGTAGTATTTCCACCTACAATCAGCCCCAGCATTTT.

Here the CDR3 reads CASSGGQGAYPDNYGYTF. CDR3 coding DNA: TGTGCCAGCAGCGGGGGACAGGGGGCGTACCCCGATAACTATGGCTACACCTTC. The V call is TRBV21-1, the J call TRBJ1-2; TRBD1, the table's D call, was not compared with the DNA. TRBV21-1 is deemed a pseudogene. The CDR3 extends over 18 amino acids.

The rearrangement joins TRBV5-4 to TRBJ2-2; 9 nucleotides agree with TRBD2. The CDR3 is made up of 17 amino acids. V shed 3 bases and J 5 bases; nucleotides not matched to a gene: 11. Germline CDR1 and CDR2: SGHNT and YYREEE (reference sequence). The CDR3 sequence is CASSSAGGLWGTGELFF. In nucleotides, the CDR3 is TGTGCCAGCAGCTCAGCGGGAGGCTTATGGGGGACCGGGGAGCTGTTTTTT.

This chain connects TRBV7-2 to TRBJ1-2; the D gene is possibly TRBD1 (6 bases). V was clipped by 5 bases and J by 0 bases, with 13 bases between them. There are 15 residues in the CDR3. From germline, CDR1 is SGHTA and CDR2 FQGNSA. The CDR3 coding sequence is TGTGCCAGCAGCCAACAGGGAAAAGCTAACTATGGCTACACCTTC. As protein: CASSQQGKANYGYTF.

This sequence joins TRBV18 and TRBJ2-7; tentatively, D is TRBD2 (5 bases). The CDR3 is made up of 14 amino acids. V was clipped by 4 bases and J by 2 bases, with 12 bases between them. Germline V gene data show CDR1 as KGHSH and CDR2 as LQKENI. The CDR3 coding sequence is TGTGCCAGCTCACTGTCGGGGTTGGCCTACGAGCAGTACTTC. This codes for CASSLSGLAYEQYF.

V usage is TRBV7-2 and J usage is TRBJ2-2, with a weak D call TRBD2 (6 bases). V was cut by 3 bases and J by 5 bases, with 13 bases left in between. CDR1 SGHTA and CDR2 FQGNSA come from the germline V gene. The CDR3 runs 15 residues. The CDR3 DNA sequence: TGTGCCAGCAGCTTGTGGGGGGAGGTAACCGGGGAGCTGTTTTTT. Amino acids: CASSLWGEVTGELFF.

The genes are TRBV5-1 and TRBJ2-3, with TRBD2 matching over 7 bases. V was clipped by 0 bases and J by 2 bases; unmatched bases: 3. CDR1 SGHRS and CDR2 YFSETQ come from the germline V gene. This CDR3 has 15 amino acids. CDR3 bases: TGCGCCAGCAGCTTGGTAGCGGGCCTCACAGATACGCAGTATTTT. This codes for CASSLVAGLTDTQYF.

V usage is TRBV9 and J usage is TRBJ2-7; maybe TRBD2 (6 bases). CDR1 and CDR2 (germline): SGDLS, YYNGEE. V was clipped by 4 bases and J by 0 bases, with 14 bases between them. The CDR3 contains 15 residues. CDR3 in amino acids: CASSPSGVPSYEQYF. The CDR3 nucleotides read TGTGCCAGCAGCCCCTCGGGGGTGCCCTCCTACGAGCAGTACTTC. Looking up the rest from reference TRBV9 and TRBJ2-7 gives the full variable domain: DSGVTQTPKHLITATGQRVTLRCSPRSGDLSVYWYQQSLDQGLQFLIQYYNGEERAKGNILERFSAQQFPDLHSELNLSSLELGDSALYFCASSPSGVPSYEQYFGPGTRLTVT.

This chain joins TRBV7-3 and TRBJ2-7; D could derive from TRBD1 or TRBD2 (5 bases each). The CDR3 length is 13 residues. Germline V lookup: CDR1 SGHTA, CDR2 FQGTGA. V was pared by 3 bases and J by 0 bases, with 6 bases between. The CDR3 loop reads CASSLGDSYEQYF. Here the CDR3 DNA reads TGTGCCAGCAGCTTGGGGGACTCCTACGAGCAGTACTTC.

The gene calls are TRBV30 and TRBJ2-1; 8 bases line up with TRBD2. The CDR3 contains 15 residues. The V gene's germline CDR1 is GTSNPN and CDR2 SVGIG (reference sequence). Losses at the gene ends were 1 base for V and 9 bases for J; bases not matched to a gene: 11. The CDR3 coding sequence is TGTGCCTGGAGTGACTACGCGGGAGGTCTTGGTGAGCAGTTCTTC. Encoded protein: CAWSDYAGGLGEQFF.

V and J are TRBV19 and TRBJ2-1, with 7 positions matching TRBD1. This CDR3 has 15 residues. Germline-derived CDR1 and CDR2 are LNHDA and SQIVND (reference sequence). Trimming removed 9 bases from V and 2 bases from J; junction bases left unmatched: 10. CDR3 coding DNA: TGTGCCAGCACAGAGAGGGGGCTCGCCTACAATGAGCAGTTCTTC. It translates to CASTERGLAYNEQFF.

This chain joins TRBV18 and TRBJ2-3; tentatively, D is TRBD1 (7 bases). V lost 1 base, J lost 6 bases, and 14 bases lay in between. Germline V gene lookup returns CDR1 KGHSH and CDR2 LQKENI. The length of the CDR3 is 15 residues. The chain's CDR3 is CASSPRQGREDTQYF. The CDR3 DNA reads TGTGCCAGCTCACCACGACAGGGACGGGAGGATACGCAGTATTTT.